Listed here are 10 T cell receptor beta chains from one sample, sequenced in a study of cytomegalovirus exposure and HLA in healthy donors. PCR employed 60 Vbeta and 13 Jbeta primers. Clones were sequenced by immunoSEQ multiplex PCR, and TCRdb holds only the in-frame ones, with some missing. Of around 130,000 clones listed, around 81% are singletons. The sequenced sample was PBMCs. All receptors derive from a woman between 50 and 59 years old in good health and CMV-seronegative.

The V gene is TRBV5-1, the J gene TRBJ2-1, with 9 bases matching TRBD1. Germline V gene sequence: CDR1 SGHRS, CDR2 YFSETQ. Trimming took 0 bases from V and 4 from J; bases not matched to a gene: 5. The CDR3 runs to 16 residues. CDR3 sequence (DNA): TGCGCCAGCAGCTTGGCCTGGGACAGGGATTACAATGAGCAGTTCTTC. It translates to CASSLAWDRDYNEQFF.

The table lists this clone with a few counts. The J gene is TRBJ1-1, the V gene TRBV5-6, with 8 bases fitting TRBD1. The junction had 15 bases not matched to a gene; V was cut back by 0 bases and J by 8 bases. The germline V gene encodes CDR1 SGHDT and CDR2 YYEEEE. The CDR3 contains 17 residues. The CDR3 DNA reads TGTGCCAGCAGCTTGGGGCTCGGACAGCTTACAGGGGGGGAAGCTTTCTTT. This codes for CASSLGLGQLTGGEAFF.

The chain combines TRBV29-1 with TRBJ2-7, with D uncertain. The CDR3 loop spans 11 amino acids. The V gene's germline CDR1 is SQVTM and CDR2 ANQGSEA. Trimming left V 6 bases short and J 1 base short, with 7 bases between. CDR3 in DNA: TGCAGCGTAACCGGGTCCTACGAGCAGTACTTC. Translation: CSVTGSYEQYF.

The J gene is TRBJ1-1, the V gene TRBV7-2, with D perhaps TRBD1 (5 bases). V was clipped by 8 bases and J by 1 base, with 11 bases between them. The CDR3 has 13 residues. CDR1 is SGHTA, CDR2 FQGNSA, per germline. In DNA form, the CDR3 reads TGTGCCAGCGGGGCAGGCGGGAACACTGAAGCTTTCTTT. Its protein product is CASGAGGNTEAFF. The whole variable domain, remainder taken from reference TRBV7-2 and TRBJ1-1, is GAGVSQSPSNKVTEKGKDVELRCDPISGHTALYWYRQSLGQGLEFLIYFQGNSAPDKSGLPSDRFSAERTGGSVSTLTIQRTQQEDSAVYLCASGAGGNTEAFFGQGTRLTVV.

This clone has just a few counts. Distinct nucleotide sequences in the sample also encode this CDR3. The chain uses TRBV7-9 and TRBJ2-7; D perhaps matches TRBD2 (5 bases). The CDR3 has 13 amino acids. V gave up 6 bases and J gave up 0 bases, with 9 bases separating them. Germline V gene data show CDR1 as SEHNR and CDR2 as FQNEAQ (reference sequence). DNA of the CDR3: TGTGCCAGCAGTTCAACTAGCTCCTACGAGCAGTACGTC. Translated: CASSSTSSYEQYV.

CDR3: CASSVAGGNNEKLFF. In nucleotides, the CDR3 is TGTGCCAGCAGCGTAGCTGGGGGGAATAATGAAAAACTGTTTTTT. The chain carries TRBV9 and TRBJ1-4; a weak D match, TRBD1 (5 bases). The CDR3 spans 15 residues. CDR1 is SGDLS and CDR2 is YYNGEE in the germline V gene. The V and J ends lost 0 bases and 4 bases respectively, with 10 bases between them.

The J gene is TRBJ1-2, the V gene TRBV20-1; D gene uncertain. This CDR3 is built from 11 residues. The ends were cut back, 6 bases at V and 5 bases at J, with 10 bases in the middle. Germline assignment: CDR1 DFQATT and CDR2 SNEGSKA (reference sequence). DNA for the CDR3: TGCAGTGCCCCGACAAGTTATGGCTACACCTTC. This codes for CSAPTSYGYTF.

V is TRBV5-1 and J is TRBJ2-2; 8 bases map to TRBD2. The CDR3 has 15 residues. Germline values: CDR1 SGHRS, CDR2 YFSETQ. The junction had 5 bases not matched to a gene; V was cut back by 4 bases and J by 3 bases. The CDR3 sequence: CASSPGGVDTGELFF. The CDR3 DNA reads as TGCGCCAGCAGCCCCGGGGGGGTAGACACCGGGGAGCTGTTTTTT. The full variable domain, with the rest looked up from reference TRBV5-1 and TRBJ2-2, is KAGVTQTPRYLIKTRGQQVTLSCSPISGHRSVSWYQQTPGQGLQFLFEYFSETQRNKGNFPGRFSGRQFSNSRSEMNVSTLELGDSALYLCASSPGGVDTGELFFGEGSRLTVL.

J is TRBJ1-1 and V is TRBV6-5; D unresolved. The CDR3 spans 14 residues. The V end was cut by 5 bases, the J end by 5 bases, with 15 bases between. Germline CDR1 and CDR2: MNHEY and SVGAGI. CDR3 protein: CASSLRLVRTEAFF. The CDR3 coding sequence is TGTGCCAGCAGTCTACGCCTAGTGAGGACTGAAGCTTTCTTT.

CDR3 loop: CASSFGGPSGNTIYF. DNA of the CDR3: TGTGCCAGCAGTTTTGGAGGGCCCTCTGGAAACACCATATATTTT. The chain is built from TRBV6-5 and TRBJ1-3; D gene ambiguous. The CDR3 is 15 residues long. Trimming left V 4 bases short and J 0 bases short, with 10 bases between. The germline CDR1 and CDR2 sequences are MNHEY and SVGAGI.